A single sample gave rise to the 18 T cell receptor beta chains below, sequenced in a study of T cells after yellow fever vaccination. TCRdb re-called the 5' RACE reads through MiXCR, storing one row per CDR3 protein. In the table there are around 250,000 distinct CDR3 sequences, about 7% of which are singletons. The sequences come from CD4+ T cells sorted from PBMCs, collected 15 days after the yellow fever booster vaccination. The source of these receptors is a man between 25 and 39 years old who received the YFV17D yellow fever vaccine.

This clonotype was seen only a few times. The chain carries TRBV6-1 and TRBJ2-2, with TRBD2 matching over 10 bases. The CDR3 has 16 residues. CDR1 is MNHNS, CDR2 SASEGT, per germline. The junction had 9 bases not matched to a gene; V was cut back by 6 bases and J by 5 bases. CDR3: CASSPLSGRATGELFF. CDR3 sequence (DNA): TGTGCCAGCAGCCCCCTGAGCGGGAGGGCTACCGGGGAGCTGTTTTTT.

This clonotype was observed once. This chain's CDR3 is CSARSPRGAPQETQYF. The CDR3 nucleotides are TGCAGTGCTAGGTCCCCCCGGGGAGCCCCCCAAGAGACCCAGTACTTC. This chain links TRBV20-1 with TRBJ2-5; D is perhaps TRBD2 (5 bases). V lost 3 bases, J lost 1 base, and 18 bases lay in between. Germline CDR1 reads DFQATT; CDR2 reads SNEGSKA (reference sequence). This CDR3 has 16 residues.

This clonotype was detected once. For the CDR3, the DNA is TGTGCCAGCAGTGAATCTCTCAGCTCCTACGAGCAGTACTTC. Translated, it gives CASSESLSSYEQYF. The chain joins TRBV25-1 to TRBJ2-7, with D uncertain. Deletions cut 1 base from V and 0 bases from J, with 7 bases between. The CDR3 spans 14 residues. The V gene's germline CDR1 is MGHDK and CDR2 SYGVNS.

V gene TRBV7-2 combines with J gene TRBJ1-1; D is perhaps TRBD1 (6 bases). The germline V gene has CDR1 SGHTA and CDR2 FQGNSA. With 1 base removed from V and 4 bases from J, the gap between germline ends came to 13 bases. The length of the CDR3 is 15 residues. CDR3 region: CASSLGTAFSTEAFF. CDR3 nucleotides: TGTGCCAGCAGCTTAGGGACAGCTTTCAGCACTGAAGCTTTCTTT.

A single count supports this clonotype. At one of its ends the junction is not consistent with the germline gene, which may arise from a read error. J is TRBJ2-1 and V is TRBV20-1, with 7 bases identical to TRBD2. There are 14 residues in the CDR3. Per germline, CDR1 DFQATT and CDR2 SNEGSKA (reference sequence). The CDR3 loop is CSLSGGSSYDEQFF. The CDR3 coding sequence is TGCAGTCTCTCCGGCGGGAGCTCCTACGATGAGCAGTTCTTC.

This clonotype was seen more than once but under ten times. This chain joins TRBV6-5 and TRBJ2-5; TRBD1 matches 8 bases. The V gene end was trimmed by 8 bases and the J gene end by 5 bases; junction bases not matched to a gene: 13. Germline V gene sequence: CDR1 MNHEY, CDR2 SVGAGI. This CDR3 comprises 15 residues. CDR3 in DNA: TGTGCCAGCGTTGAGTCAGGGGGCTCTTGGGAGACCCAGTACTTC. This encodes CASVESGGSWETQYF.

This clonotype showed up many times. J is TRBJ1-2 and V is TRBV18; D is unclear. CDR1 is KGHSH and CDR2 is LQKENI in the germline V gene. This CDR3 region has 13 residues. With 3 bases removed from V and 8 bases from J, the gap between germline ends came to 13 bases. The CDR3 DNA follows: TGTGCCAGCTCACCCCGGGCATTTGAGGGCTACACCTTC. Translated: CASSPRAFEGYTF.

This clonotype has at least ten counts. The J gene is TRBJ2-1, the V gene TRBV18, with D perhaps TRBD1 (6 bases). The CDR3 loop spans 15 amino acids. V was clipped by 4 bases and J by 0 bases, with 10 bases between them. CDR1 is KGHSH, CDR2 LQKENI, per germline. The CDR3 loop is CASSLQGSSYNEQFF. In DNA form, the CDR3 reads TGTGCCAGCTCACTACAGGGTTCCTCCTACAATGAGCAGTTCTTC.

This clonotype was found a few times. The V call is TRBV12-3 or TRBV12-4, the J call TRBJ2-7, with D perhaps TRBD1 or TRBD2 (5 bases each). V was cut by 2 bases and J by 4 bases, with 12 bases left in between. CDR3 size: 14 residues. Here the CDR3 reads CASSLSAGGYEQYF. The CDR3 nucleotides read TGTGCCAGCAGTTTATCGGCTGGGGGTTACGAGCAGTACTTC.

This clonotype has at least ten counts. The chain recombines TRBV29-1 with TRBJ2-7, with no clear D. Germline CDR1 SQVTM, CDR2 ANQGSEA. CDR3 length equals 12 residues. V gave up 4 bases and J gave up 1 base, with 8 bases separating them. The CDR3 loop reads CSVGAVSYEQYF. The CDR3 DNA reads TGCAGCGTTGGGGCAGTGTCCTACGAGCAGTACTTC.

V gene TRBV7-9 combines with J gene TRBJ2-7; perhaps TRBD1 as D (6 bases). Trimming shortened V by 1 base and J by 0 bases, and 10 bases separated the two germline ends. The length of the CDR3 is 15 residues. Germline V gives CDR1 SEHNR, CDR2 FQNEAQ (reference sequence). CDR3 region: CASSLDWDTSYEQYF. For the CDR3, the DNA is TGTGCCAGCAGCTTAGACTGGGACACCTCCTACGAGCAGTACTTC.

A few counts support this clonotype. The gene calls are TRBV4-3 and TRBJ2-3; tentative D call: TRBD2 (7 bases). This CDR3 is 15 amino acids long. Trimming took off 4 bases at V and 2 bases at J, with 13 bases between the two ends. The V gene's germline CDR1 is LGHNA and CDR2 YSLEER. The CDR3 reads CASSPSGGLTDTQYF. CDR3 bases: TGCGCCAGCAGCCCCTCCGGGGGGCTCACAGATACGCAGTATTTT.

This clonotype was detected only a few times. The CDR3 is CARVYEQYF. CDR3 nucleotides: TGTGCCAGGGTCTACGAGCAGTACTTC. The genes are TRBV27 and TRBJ2-7; D gene ambiguous. The CDR3 has 9 residues. CDR1 is MNHEY, CDR2 SMNVEV, per germline (reference sequence). With 9 bases removed from V and 3 bases from J, the gap between germline ends came to 3 bases.

In this sample, this clonotype turned up a few times. V is TRBV7-6 and J is TRBJ1-1; 9 positions agree with TRBD1. CDR1 is SGHVS and CDR2 is FNYEAQ in the germline V gene. This CDR3 has 16 amino acids. V trimming: 6 bases; J trimming: 4 bases; junction bases outside the gene matches: 12. CDR3 DNA: TGTGCCAGCAGTCCAGGACAGGGGTGGGGGGGCACTGAAGCTTTCTTT. Translated, it gives CASSPGQGWGGTEAFF. Using reference TRBV7-6 and TRBJ1-1 for the parts outside the CDR3, the full variable domain is GAGVSQSPRYKVTKRGQDVALRCDPISGHVSLYWYRQALGQGPEFLTYFNYEAQQDKSGLPNDRFSAERPEGSISTLTIQRTEQRDSAMYRCASSPGQGWGGTEAFFGQGTRLTVV.

This chain joins TRBV19 and TRBJ2-1; the D is unclear. V lost 1 base and J 5 bases, leaving 12 bases between the germline ends. Germline V CDR1 and CDR2: LNHDA, SQIVND (reference sequence). The CDR3 is made up of 15 amino acids. CDR3 nucleotides: TGTGCCAGTAGTATAGGGAGTGGCCACCACAATGAGCAGTTCTTC. The encoded protein is CASSIGSGHHNEQFF.

This clonotype was observed a few times. The rearrangement links TRBV24-1 to TRBJ2-1; D gene ambiguous. CDR1 KGHDR and CDR2 SFDVKD come from the germline V gene. Trimming cost V 9 bases and J 7 bases, with 15 bases left between them. There are 13 residues in the CDR3. The CDR3 here is CATQSSAQNEQFF. CDR3 DNA: TGTGCCACCCAGTCGAGCGCCCAGAATGAGCAGTTCTTC.

This clonotype was counted ten times or more. The chain has TRBV4-3 and TRBJ2-7; 7 bases align to TRBD1. This CDR3 has 15 residues. Germline lookup yields CDR1 LGHNA and CDR2 YSLEER. The junction had 10 bases not matched to a gene; V was cut back by 4 bases and J by 4 bases. CDR3 nucleotides: TGCGCCAGCAGCCGGGCCGGGACAGTTCCGTACGAGCAGTACTTC. Its protein product is CASSRAGTVPYEQYF.

This clonotype has only one observation. The chain links TRBV6-5 to TRBJ1-1; perhaps TRBD1 as D (6 bases). The CDR3 runs to 15 residues. V shed 6 bases and J shed 5 bases, with 19 bases lying between them. Germline loops: CDR1 MNHEY, CDR2 SVGAGI. The CDR3 region is CASRQLSKGETEAFF. CDR3 DNA sequence: TGTGCCAGCAGGCAGCTCAGTAAGGGGGAGACTGAAGCTTTCTTT.